The sequence of this T cell receptor (beta chain) was determined in a study of T cells in lung cancer brain metastases. The table lists this clone with a few counts. Its matching antigen is unknown. Findings and caveats of the study: Unique productive clones were significantly fewer in brain metastases: median about 1,500 versus 4,500. Paired lesions shared few clones; most were lesion-specific (mean Morisita around 0.21). Brain metastasis T cell infiltration was not adjusted for preoperative corticosteroid effects.

Paired samples had equal genomic DNA input, ranging roughly 2.24 to 5.5 ug. Only in-frame clones appear in the TCRdb table, and some are missing; sequencing was by immunoSEQ multiplex PCR. This table has under 1,200 clones, around 89% appearing once. The germline V gene has CDR1 MNHNY and CDR2 SVGAGI (reference sequence). The junction had 4 bases not matched to a gene; V was cut back by 0 bases and J by 2 bases. This CDR3 has 16 amino acids. V usage is TRBV6-6 and J usage is TRBJ2-7; 10 bases align to TRBD2. The sample taken for sequencing was tumor tissue from a brain metastasis. The clonotype comes from a woman in her 40s with non-small cell lung cancer that had spread to the brain. The CDR3 spells CASSYSELAGTYEQYF. In nucleotides, the CDR3 is TGTGCCAGCAGTTACTCGGAACTAGCGGGGACCTACGAGCAGTACTTC.